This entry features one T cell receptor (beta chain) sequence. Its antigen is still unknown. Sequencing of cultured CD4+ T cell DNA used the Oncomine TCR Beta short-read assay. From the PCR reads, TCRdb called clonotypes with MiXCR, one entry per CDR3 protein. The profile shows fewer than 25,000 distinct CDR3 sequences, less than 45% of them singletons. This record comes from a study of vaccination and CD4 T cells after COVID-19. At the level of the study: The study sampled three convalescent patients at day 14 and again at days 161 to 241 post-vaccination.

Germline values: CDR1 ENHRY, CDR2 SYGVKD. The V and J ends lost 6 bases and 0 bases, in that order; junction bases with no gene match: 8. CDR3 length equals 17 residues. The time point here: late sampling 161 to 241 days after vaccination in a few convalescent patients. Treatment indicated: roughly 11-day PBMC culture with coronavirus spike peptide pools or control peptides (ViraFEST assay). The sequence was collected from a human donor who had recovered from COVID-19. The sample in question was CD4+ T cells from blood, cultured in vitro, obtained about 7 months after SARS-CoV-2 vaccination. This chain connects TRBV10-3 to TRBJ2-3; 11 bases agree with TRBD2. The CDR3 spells CAISLAGGRSSTDTQYF. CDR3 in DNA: TGTGCCATCAGCCTAGCGGGAGGACGCTCGAGCACAGATACGCAGTATTTT.